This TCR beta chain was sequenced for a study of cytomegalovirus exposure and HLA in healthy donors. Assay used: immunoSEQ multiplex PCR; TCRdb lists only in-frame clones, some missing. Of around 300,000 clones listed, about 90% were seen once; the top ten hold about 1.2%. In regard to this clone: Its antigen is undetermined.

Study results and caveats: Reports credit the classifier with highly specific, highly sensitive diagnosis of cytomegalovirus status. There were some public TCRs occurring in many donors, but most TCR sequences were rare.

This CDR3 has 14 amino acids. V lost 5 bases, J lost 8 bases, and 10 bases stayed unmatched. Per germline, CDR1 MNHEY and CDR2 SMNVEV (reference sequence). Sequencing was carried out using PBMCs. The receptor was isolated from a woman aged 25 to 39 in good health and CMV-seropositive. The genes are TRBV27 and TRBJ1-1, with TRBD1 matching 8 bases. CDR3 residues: CASSTPTRTGEAFF. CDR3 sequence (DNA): TGTGCCAGCAGTACGCCCACTCGGACAGGGGAAGCTTTCTTT.